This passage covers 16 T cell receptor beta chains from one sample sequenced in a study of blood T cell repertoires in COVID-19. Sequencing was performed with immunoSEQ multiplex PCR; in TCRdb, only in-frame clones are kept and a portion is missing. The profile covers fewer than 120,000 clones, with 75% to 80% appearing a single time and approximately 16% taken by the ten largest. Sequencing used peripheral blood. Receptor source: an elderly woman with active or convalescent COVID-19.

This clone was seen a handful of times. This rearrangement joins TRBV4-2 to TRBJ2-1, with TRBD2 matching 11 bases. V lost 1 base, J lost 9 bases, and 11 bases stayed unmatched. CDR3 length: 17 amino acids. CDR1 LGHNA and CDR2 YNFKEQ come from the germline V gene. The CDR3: CASSQGVAGGIQGEQFF. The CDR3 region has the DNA TGTGCCAGCAGCCAAGGGGTAGCGGGAGGGATACAAGGTGAGCAGTTCTTC.

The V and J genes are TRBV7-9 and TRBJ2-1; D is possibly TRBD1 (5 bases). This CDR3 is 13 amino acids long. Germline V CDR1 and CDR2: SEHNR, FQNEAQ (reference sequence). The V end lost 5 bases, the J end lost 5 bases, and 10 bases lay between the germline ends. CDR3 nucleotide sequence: TGTGCCAGCAGCCACAGGTCTGACAATGAGCAGTTCTTC. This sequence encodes CASSHRSDNEQFF.

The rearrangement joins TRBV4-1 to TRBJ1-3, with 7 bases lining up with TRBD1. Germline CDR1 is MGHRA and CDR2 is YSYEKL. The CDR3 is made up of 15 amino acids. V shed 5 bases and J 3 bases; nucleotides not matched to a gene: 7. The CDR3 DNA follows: TGCGCCAGCAGCTCTCAGGGGGTTGGTGGAAACACCATATATTTT. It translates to CASSSQGVGGNTIYF.

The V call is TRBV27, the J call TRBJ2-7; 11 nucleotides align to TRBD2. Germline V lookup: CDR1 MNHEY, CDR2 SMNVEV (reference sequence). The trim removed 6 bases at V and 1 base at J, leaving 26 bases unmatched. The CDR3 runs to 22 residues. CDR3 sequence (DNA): TGTGCCAGCAGCCCAGACCCGCGCAGGCCGGGACTAGCGGCCAGGGGGTCCTACGAGCAGTACTTC. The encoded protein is CASSPDPRRPGLAARGSYEQYF.

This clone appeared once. CDR3 sequence (DNA): TGTGCCACCCTGGGGAGGGCCACCGGGGAGCTGTTTTTT. Its translation: CATLGRATGELFF. The V gene is TRBV19, the J gene TRBJ2-2; 7 bases match TRBD2. This CDR3 has 13 amino acids. From germline, CDR1 is LNHDA and CDR2 SQIVND (reference sequence). V was clipped by 10 bases and J by 4 bases; unmatched bases: 6.

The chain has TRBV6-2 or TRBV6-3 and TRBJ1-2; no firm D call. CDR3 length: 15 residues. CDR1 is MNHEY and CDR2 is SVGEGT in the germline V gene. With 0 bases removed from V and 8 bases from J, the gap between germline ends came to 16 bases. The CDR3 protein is CASSYSAGKLWGYTF. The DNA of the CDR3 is TGTGCCAGCAGTTACTCGGCCGGGAAACTTTGGGGCTACACCTTC.

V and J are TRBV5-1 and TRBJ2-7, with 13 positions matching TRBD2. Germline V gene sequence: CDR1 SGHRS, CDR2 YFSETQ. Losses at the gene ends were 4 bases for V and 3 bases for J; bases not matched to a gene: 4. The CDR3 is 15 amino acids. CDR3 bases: TGCGCCAGCAGCCGGACTAGCGGGAGTTACTACGAGCAGTACTTC. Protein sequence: CASSRTSGSYYEQYF.

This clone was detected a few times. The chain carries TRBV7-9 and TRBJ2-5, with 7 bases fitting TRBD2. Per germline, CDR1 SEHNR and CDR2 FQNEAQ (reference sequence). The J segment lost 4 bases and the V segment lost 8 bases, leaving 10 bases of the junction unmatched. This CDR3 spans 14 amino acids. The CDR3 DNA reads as TGTGCCAGCGGTGTAGCGGGCGCCACAGAGACCCAGTACTTC. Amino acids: CASGVAGATETQYF. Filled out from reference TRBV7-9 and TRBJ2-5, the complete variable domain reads DTGVSQNPRHKITKRGQNVTFRCDPISEHNRLYWYRQTLGQGPEFLTYFQNEAQLEKSRLLSDRFSAERPKGSFSTLEIQRTEQGDSAMYLCASGVAGATETQYFGPGTRLLVL.

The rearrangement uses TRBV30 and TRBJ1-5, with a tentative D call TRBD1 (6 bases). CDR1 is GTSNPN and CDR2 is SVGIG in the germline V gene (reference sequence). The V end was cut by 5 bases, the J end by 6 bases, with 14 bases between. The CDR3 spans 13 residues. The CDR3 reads CAWGRQGIQPQHF. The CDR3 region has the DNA TGTGCCTGGGGGCGGCAGGGGATTCAGCCCCAGCATTTT.

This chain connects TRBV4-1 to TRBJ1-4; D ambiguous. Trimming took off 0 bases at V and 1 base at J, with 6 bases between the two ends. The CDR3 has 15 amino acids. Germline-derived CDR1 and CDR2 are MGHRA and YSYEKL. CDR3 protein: CASSQDGLTNEKLFF. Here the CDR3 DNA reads TGCGCCAGCAGCCAAGATGGGCTAACTAATGAAAAACTGTTTTTT.

The CDR3 is CASSDPGQSNYGYTF. DNA of the CDR3: TGTGCCAGTAGTGACCCGGGACAGAGTAACTATGGCTACACCTTC. This chain links TRBV19 with TRBJ1-2, with TRBD1 matching over 7 bases. The germline gives CDR1 LNHDA, CDR2 SQIVND (reference sequence). Unmatched junction bases numbered 7, after V lost 5 bases and J lost 1 base. The CDR3 runs to 15 residues. The complete variable domain, with remaining parts taken from reference TRBV19 and TRBJ1-2, reads DGGITQSPKYLFRKEGQNVTLSCEQNLNHDAMYWYRQDPGQGLRLIYYSQIVNDFQKGDIAEGYSVSREKKESFPLTVTSAQKNPTAFYLCASSDPGQSNYGYTFGSGTRLTVV.

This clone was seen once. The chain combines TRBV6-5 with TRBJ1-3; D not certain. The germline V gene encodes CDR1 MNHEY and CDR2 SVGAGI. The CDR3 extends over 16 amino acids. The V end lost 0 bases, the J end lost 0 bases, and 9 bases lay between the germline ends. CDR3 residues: CASSYSQVRSGNTIYF. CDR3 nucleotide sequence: TGTGCCAGCAGTTACTCGCAGGTCCGCTCTGGAAACACCATATATTTT.

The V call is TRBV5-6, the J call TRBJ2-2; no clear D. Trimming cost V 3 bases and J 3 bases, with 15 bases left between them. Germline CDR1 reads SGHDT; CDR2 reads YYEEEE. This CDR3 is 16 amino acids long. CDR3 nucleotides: TGTGCCAGCAGCTCTGTTGACTTTGGGTACACCGGGGAGCTGTTTTTT. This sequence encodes CASSSVDFGYTGELFF.

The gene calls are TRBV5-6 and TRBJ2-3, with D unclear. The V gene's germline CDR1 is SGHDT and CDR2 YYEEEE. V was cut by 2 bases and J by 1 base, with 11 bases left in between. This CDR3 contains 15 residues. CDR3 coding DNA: TGTGCCAGCAGCTTAAGACTTTCCCGCACAGATACGCAGTATTTT. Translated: CASSLRLSRTDTQYF.

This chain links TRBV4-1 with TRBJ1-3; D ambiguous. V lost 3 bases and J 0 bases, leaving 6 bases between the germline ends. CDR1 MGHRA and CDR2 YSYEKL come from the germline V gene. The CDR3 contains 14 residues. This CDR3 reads CASSHPFSGNTIYF. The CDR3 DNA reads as TGCGCCAGCAGCCATCCCTTCTCTGGAAACACCATATATTTT.

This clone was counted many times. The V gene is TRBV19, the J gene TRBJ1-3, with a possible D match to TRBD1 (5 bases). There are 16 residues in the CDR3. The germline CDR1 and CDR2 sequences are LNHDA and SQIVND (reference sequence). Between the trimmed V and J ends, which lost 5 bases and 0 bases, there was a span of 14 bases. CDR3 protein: CASSSSGSLSGNTIYF. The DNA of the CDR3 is TGTGCCAGTAGTTCTTCAGGGTCCCTCTCTGGAAACACCATATATTTT. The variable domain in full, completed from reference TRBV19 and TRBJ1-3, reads DGGITQSPKYLFRKEGQNVTLSCEQNLNHDAMYWYRQDPGQGLRLIYYSQIVNDFQKGDIAEGYSVSREKKESFPLTVTSAQKNPTAFYLCASSSSGSLSGNTIYFGEGSWLTVV.